This TCR beta chain derives from a study of neurological immune-mediated disorders. The CDR3 sequence is 15 residues long. V was clipped by 3 bases and J by 4 bases; unmatched bases: 4. From germline, CDR1 is SGHRS and CDR2 YFSETQ. One entry per CDR3 protein, called by TCRdb with MiXCR from the 5' RACE reads. The sample holds 85,000 to 90,000 distinct CDR3 sequences, roughly 3.3% seen once. Many counts were recorded for this clonotype. The sequenced sample consisted of PBMCs. The V gene is TRBV5-1, the J gene TRBJ2-5; 12 nucleotides line up with TRBD1. This receptor was obtained from a woman aged 50 to 60 with multiple sclerosis. The CDR3 region has the DNA TGCGCCAGCAGCTGGGGACAGGGGGCAGGAGAGACCCAGTACTTC. Residues: CASSWGQGAGETQYF. The complete variable domain, with remaining parts taken from reference TRBV5-1 and TRBJ2-5, reads KAGVTQTPRYLIKTRGQQVTLSCSPISGHRSVSWYQQTPGQGLQFLFEYFSETQRNKGNFPGRFSGRQFSNSRSEMNVSTLELGDSALYLCASSWGQGAGETQYFGPGTRLLVL.